These T cell receptor beta chains were read from a single sample in a study of response to subunit inactivated influenza vaccine. TCRdb re-analysed the RT-PCR reads in MiXCR, keeping a single row per CDR3 protein. The sample consists of 800,000 or so distinct CDR3 sequences, around 20% of them appearing once. The sequences come from PBMCs from blood, collected more than 4 days after vaccination. The source of these receptors is a man aged 45-65 years who received an inactivated influenza vaccine. The CDR3 runs from the conserved cysteine through the conserved F or W. A D gene is named only where the DNA matches it firmly. Where a row states a size, it is once, few, many or the class of an expanded clone; other rows omit it.

j_call,clone_size,v_call,d_call,cdr3_aa,cdr3_nt
TRBJ2-1,-,TRBV9,-,CASSALDNEQFF,TGTGCCAGCAGCGCGTTAGACAATGAGCAGTTCTTC
TRBJ2-1,-,TRBV14,TRBD1,CASSPRTGESYNEQFF,TGTGCCAGCAGCCCTCGGACAGGGGAGTCCTACAATGAGCAGTTCTTC
TRBJ2-7,-,TRBV12-3/TRBV12-4,-,CASSQGGWYEQYF,TGTGCCAGCAGCCAGGGGGGGTGGTACGAGCAGTACTTC
TRBJ1-6,few,TRBV4-3,-,CASSPEGSSYNSPLHF,TGCGCCAGCAGCCCGGAGGGGAGTTCTTATAATTCACCCCTCCACTTT
TRBJ2-3,few,TRBV12-1,-,CASSWNDREDTQYF,TGTGCCAGCAGCTGGAACGACAGGGAAGATACGCAGTATTTT
TRBJ2-1,-,TRBV7-9,-,CASSPAGGFSYNEQFF,TGTGCCAGCAGCCCCGCTGGGGGTTTTTCCTACAATGAGCAGTTCTTC
TRBJ1-6,few,TRBV12-3/TRBV12-4,TRBD1,CASRPGQGVSPLHF,TGTGCCAGCAGACCTGGACAGGGCGTCTCACCCCTCCACTTT
TRBJ2-5,many,TRBV28,-,CASSYLTGRETQYF,TGTGCCAGCAGTTATCTGACAGGAAGAGAGACCCAGTACTTC
TRBJ2-3,-,TRBV7-9,-,CASSQGRSTDTQYF,TGTGCCAGCAGCCAGGGACGTAGCACAGATACGCAGTATTTT
TRBJ2-5,-,TRBV10-3,-,CAISANTEETQYF,TGTGCCATCAGTGCGAATACGGAAGAGACCCAGTACTTC
TRBJ1-2,-,TRBV4-3,TRBD1,CASSQDFYRGAEGYTF,TGCGCCAGCAGCCAGGATTTTTACAGGGGAGCGGAGGGCTACACCTTC
TRBJ1-6,-,TRBV30,-,CAWTVNNSPLHF,TGTGCCTGGACCGTGAATAACTCACCCCTCCACTTT
TRBJ2-1,-,TRBV27,TRBD2,CASSFTGGSYNEQFF,TGTGCCAGCAGTTTTACTGGCGGGAGCTACAATGAGCAGTTCTTC
TRBJ1-6,once,TRBV5-1,TRBD1,CASSLEQGASYNSPLHF,TGCGCCAGCAGCTTGGAACAGGGGGCATCCTATAATTCACCCCTCCACTTT
TRBJ2-7,-,TRBV9,-,CASSATLTSEQYF,TGTGCCAGCAGCGCCACGCTGACTAGCGAGCAGTACTTC
TRBJ2-5,many,TRBV7-2,TRBD1,CASSSDRLETQYF,TGTGCCAGCAGCTCGGACAGGTTGGAGACCCAGTACTTC
TRBJ2-7,few,TRBV7-9,-,CASSFPGTYEQYF,TGTGCCAGCAGCTTCCCCGGGACCTACGAGCAGTACTTC
TRBJ2-5,-,TRBV2,-,CASSRWQMGETQYF,TGTGCCAGCAGTCGATGGCAAATGGGCGAGACCCAGTACTTC
TRBJ2-7,few,TRBV5-1,-,CASSITPLGSYEQYF,TGCGCCAGCAGCATCACTCCCCTAGGCTCCTACGAGCAGTACTTC
TRBJ2-3,-,TRBV6-2/TRBV6-3,TRBD2,CASSYSRREGYTDTQYF,TGTGCCAGCAGTTACTCGAGGCGGGAGGGTTACACAGATACGCAGTATTTT
TRBJ2-7,few,TRBV6-1,TRBD1,CASSQSPLYRGDTYEQYF,TGTGCCAGCAGTCAGTCCCCCCTCTACAGGGGCGACACCTACGAGCAGTACTTC
TRBJ2-7,-,TRBV5-1,TRBD1,CASSLNRGAEEQYF,TGCGCCAGCAGCCTTAACAGGGGTGCGGAAGAGCAGTACTTC
TRBJ2-5,-,TRBV10-2,-,CASSAGRASSSKTQYF,TGCGCCAGCTCAGCCGGCCGGGCCTCAAGTAGTAAGACCCAGTACTTC
TRBJ1-2,-,TRBV5-5,-,CASSSSNGYTF,TGTGCCAGCAGCTCCTCTAATGGCTACACCTTC
TRBJ1-5,-,TRBV7-9,-,CASRQDRDSRNQPQHF,TGTGCCAGCAGACAGGACAGAGACTCTCGCAATCAGCCCCAGCATTTT
TRBJ2-5,-,TRBV7-9,-,CASSFAETQYF,TGTGCCAGCAGCTTCGCCGAGACCCAGTACTTC
TRBJ2-1,many,TRBV7-9,-,CASSTGHLYNEQFF,TGTGCCAGCAGCACGGGCCACCTCTACAATGAGCAGTTCTTC
TRBJ1-5,once,TRBV11-2,-,CASSLDPGDNQPQHF,TGTGCCAGCAGCTTAGATCCGGGGGACAATCAGCCCCAGCATTTT
TRBJ1-5,-,TRBV4-3,-,CASSQLPGSNQPQHF,TGCGCCAGCAGCCAACTCCCCGGGAGCAATCAGCCCCAGCATTTT
TRBJ2-4,-,TRBV7-2,TRBD2,CASSPGGGSNIQYF,TGTGCCAGCAGCCCCGGCGGGGGAAGTAACATTCAGTACTTC
TRBJ2-3,-,TRBV7-6,-,CASSLAPLGSSTDTQYF,TGTGCCAGCAGCTTAGCGCCCTTGGGCTCGAGCACAGATACGCAGTATTTT
TRBJ2-2,many,TRBV24-1,-,CATSDRAGELFF,TGTGCCACCAGTGATCGGGCCGGGGAGCTGTTTTTT
TRBJ1-1,-,TRBV2,-,CASSEWEGYTEAFF,TGTGCCAGCAGTGAATGGGAGGGATACACTGAAGCTTTCTTT
TRBJ2-5,once,TRBV5-1,TRBD1,CASSFRTGNGETQYF,TGCGCCAGCAGCTTCAGGACAGGGAACGGAGAGACCCAGTACTTC
TRBJ2-7,-,TRBV6-1,-,CASTRIEFYEQYF,TGTGCCAGCACTCGAATAGAGTTCTACGAGCAGTACTTC
TRBJ1-1,-,TRBV10-3,TRBD1,CAIRAGGTNTEAFF,TGTGCCATCAGAGCAGGGGGCACGAACACTGAAGCTTTCTTT
TRBJ2-4,-,TRBV12-5,-,CASGADVEEGPKNIQYF,TGTGCTAGTGGTGCTGACGTGGAGGAAGGTCCCAAAAACATTCAGTACTTC
TRBJ1-1,many,TRBV10-3,-,CAISESADTEAFF,TGTGCCATCAGTGAGTCTGCAGACACTGAAGCTTTCTTT
TRBJ1-6,few,TRBV20-1,-,CSARDIQGVGPLHF,TGCAGTGCTAGAGATATTCAAGGTGTGGGACCCCTCCACTTT